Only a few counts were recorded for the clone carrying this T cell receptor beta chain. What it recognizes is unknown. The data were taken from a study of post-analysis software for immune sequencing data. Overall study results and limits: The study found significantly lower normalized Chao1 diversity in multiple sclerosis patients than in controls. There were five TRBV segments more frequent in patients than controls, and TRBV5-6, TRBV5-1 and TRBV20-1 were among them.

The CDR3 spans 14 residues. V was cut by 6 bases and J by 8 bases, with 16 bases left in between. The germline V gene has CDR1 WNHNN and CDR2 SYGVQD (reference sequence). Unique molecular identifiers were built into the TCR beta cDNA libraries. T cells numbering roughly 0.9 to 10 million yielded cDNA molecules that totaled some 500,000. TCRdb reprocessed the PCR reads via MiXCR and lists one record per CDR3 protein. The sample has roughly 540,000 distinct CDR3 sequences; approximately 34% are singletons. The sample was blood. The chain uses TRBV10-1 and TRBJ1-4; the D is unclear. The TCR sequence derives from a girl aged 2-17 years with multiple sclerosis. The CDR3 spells CASSRTRLGEKLFF. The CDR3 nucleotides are TGCGCCAGCAGCCGCACCCGGCTTGGGGAAAAACTGTTTTTT.